The 24 T cell receptor beta chains reported below all come from one sample, sequenced in a study of shared clonotypes between healthy human individuals. The table came from immunoSEQ multiplex PCR; TCRdb's copy has only in-frame clones and leaves some out. Here the sample spans hundreds of thousands of clones, over 65% being singletons. Sequencing was done on a sample of memory CD4+ T cells sorted from blood. As for subset: CD45RA-negative fraction. All receptors derive from a young woman in good health.

The rearrangement joins TRBV27 to TRBJ1-5; tentatively, D is TRBD1 (6 bases). The V and J ends lost 10 bases and 0 bases respectively, with 13 bases between them. Germline assignment: CDR1 MNHEY and CDR2 SMNVEV (reference sequence). The CDR3 runs 14 residues. CDR3 sequence: CATKRDISNQPQHF. CDR3 nucleotide sequence: TGTGCCACGAAAAGGGACATTAGCAATCAGCCCCAGCATTTT.

Details on this clone: Other DNA sequences in this specimen translate into the identical CDR3. The chain is built from TRBV6-5 and TRBJ2-3; D remains ambiguous. This CDR3 is 14 amino acids long. Germline V gives CDR1 MNHEY, CDR2 SVGAGI. V was pared by 0 bases and J by 0 bases, with 4 bases between. CDR3 in amino acids: CASSYSRSTDTQYF. CDR3 in DNA: TGTGCCAGCAGTTACTCGCGGAGCACAGATACGCAGTATTTT.

This sequence joins TRBV27 and TRBJ2-6; 7 nucleotides line up with TRBD1. The V gene's germline CDR1 is MNHEY and CDR2 SMNVEV (reference sequence). V lost 5 bases to trimming and J lost 0 bases; unmatched junction nucleotides: 10. The CDR3 runs 18 residues. The CDR3 sequence is CASSPSGQTYSGANVLTF. The CDR3 coding sequence is TGTGCCAGCAGTCCATCGGGACAGACCTACTCTGGGGCCAACGTCCTGACTTTC.

This sequence joins TRBV6-1 and TRBJ1-1; no reliable D call. With 4 bases removed from V and 11 bases from J, the gap between germline ends came to 14 bases. The CDR3 runs to 12 residues. Germline-derived CDR1 and CDR2 are MNHNS and SASEGT. DNA for the CDR3: TGTGCCAGCAGTGCCGTGGCCGGAGGGGCTTTCTTT. Protein product: CASSAVAGGAFF.

The chain uses TRBV23-1 and TRBJ2-2; possible D gene TRBD1, 5 bases. TRBV23-1 is identified as an open reading frame with a role that is uncertain. V gave up 0 bases and J gave up 5 bases, with 13 bases separating them. The length of the CDR3 is 16 residues. The CDR3 here is CASSQSGRVITGELFF. In nucleotides, the CDR3 is TGCGCCAGCAGTCAATCGGGCAGGGTGATTACCGGGGAGCTGTTTTTT.

Written as DNA, the CDR3 is TGTGCCAGCAGCCTGCAACCCCCAAGACTAGCAGTTAGCACAGATACGCAGTATTTT. It encodes CASSLQPPRLAVSTDTQYF. The V call is TRBV7-3, the J call TRBJ2-3, with TRBD2 matching 7 bases. V gave up 5 bases and J gave up 0 bases; unmatched junction bases: 17. CDR1 is SGHTA, CDR2 FQGTGA, per germline. This CDR3 has 19 amino acids.

A remark on this clone: A junction boundary mismatches the germline segment, possibly from a read error. This sequence joins TRBV6-4 and TRBJ2-1; TRBD1 aligns across 10 bases. Germline lookup yields CDR1 MRHNA and CDR2 SNTAGT. This CDR3 contains 16 residues. This CDR3 reads CASSFRPGQGYNGQFF. The CDR3 DNA sequence: TGTGCCAGCAGTTTCCGACCGGGACAGGGGTACAATGGGCAGTTCTTC.

The chain is built from TRBV7-3 and TRBJ1-2, with D possibly TRBD1 on 5 matching bases. The CDR3 sequence is 13 residues long. Deletions cut 1 base from V and 8 bases from J, with 11 bases between. From germline, CDR1 is SGHTA and CDR2 FQGTGA. CDR3 DNA: TGTGCCAGCAGCTTAAATGGTGCAGGGGGCTACACCTTC. It yields the protein CASSLNGAGGYTF.

The genes are TRBV7-2 and TRBJ1-2; perhaps TRBD1 as D (5 bases). CDR3 length: 13 amino acids. CDR1 and CDR2 from the germline V gene are SGHTA and FQGNSA. V gave up 3 bases and J gave up 7 bases, with 12 bases separating them. In DNA form, the CDR3 reads TGTGCCAGCAGCTTCAAAGGGGCTGTTGGCTACACCTTC. Its protein product is CASSFKGAVGYTF.

The chain has TRBV28 and TRBJ2-1; 9 bases match TRBD2. Per the germline V gene, CDR1 is MDHEN and CDR2 is SYDVKM. This CDR3 spans 17 amino acids. Germline trimming cut 4 bases from V and 7 bases from J; bases unmatched to any gene: 14. The CDR3, as DNA: TGTGCCAGCAGTTGGATAGGGGCGGGAGGGCGCGGTAATGAGCAGTTCTTC. Translated: CASSWIGAGGRGNEQFF.

This clone has only a few counts. The chain joins TRBV27 to TRBJ1-1, with D maybe TRBD1 (5 bases). The CDR3 has 12 amino acids. V was cut by 6 bases and J by 8 bases, with 13 bases left in between. CDR1 is MNHEY and CDR2 is SMNVEV in the germline V gene (reference sequence). Here the CDR3 reads CASRSQVGEAFF. The CDR3 DNA reads TGTGCCAGCAGGTCACAGGTCGGGGAAGCTTTCTTT.

As for this clone: Given a much more abundant clone one base away, this may be a read error. The genes are TRBV7-8 and TRBJ1-2; D is unresolved. The V end was cut by 0 bases, the J end by 3 bases, with 2 bases between. Germline V gene data show CDR1 as SGHVS and CDR2 as FQNEAQ. The CDR3 consists of 12 residues. CDR3 sequence reads: CASSLADYGYTF. CDR3 DNA sequence: TGTGCCAGCAGCTTAGCGGACTATGGCTACACCTTC.

This clone was counted a single time. V gene TRBV7-2 combines with J gene TRBJ2-7; D is unclear. The CDR3 totals 15 residues. Trimming removed 0 bases from V and 1 base from J, with 10 bases in between. The germline gives CDR1 SGHTA, CDR2 FQGNSA. The CDR3 loop is CASSLAPQSSYEQYF. The CDR3 region has the DNA TGTGCCAGCAGCTTAGCCCCCCAGTCTTCCTACGAGCAGTACTTC.

This chain uses TRBV6-6 with TRBJ1-1, with TRBD1 matching 7 bases. This CDR3 has 15 residues. The V gene's germline CDR1 is MNHNY and CDR2 SVGAGI (reference sequence). V gave up 0 bases and J gave up 2 bases; unmatched junction bases: 3. The CDR3 sequence is CASSYSRDSNTEAFF. CDR3 nucleotide sequence: TGTGCCAGCAGTTACTCTCGGGACAGCAACACTGAAGCTTTCTTT.

The chain employs TRBV19 and TRBJ2-3; 8 bases fit TRBD2. This CDR3 has 14 amino acids. Germline lookup yields CDR1 LNHDA and CDR2 SQIVND (reference sequence). Losses at the gene ends were 6 bases for V and 3 bases for J; bases not matched to a gene: 5. In DNA form, the CDR3 reads TGTGCCAGTAGCGATCAGCGGGAGACAGATACGCAGTATTTT. Its protein product is CASSDQRETDTQYF.

This clone was picked up a small number of times. The rearrangement uses TRBV7-2 and TRBJ1-2, with no clear D. In germline, CDR1 is SGHTA, CDR2 FQGNSA. Trimming removed 6 bases from V and 5 bases from J, with 16 bases in between. The CDR3 is 14 amino acids. The CDR3 region has the DNA TGTGCCAGCAGTGCGGGGAGGGCAGATTATGGCTACACCTTC. Its translation is CASSAGRADYGYTF. Drawing the rest from reference TRBV7-2 and TRBJ1-2, the complete variable domain is GAGVSQSPSNKVTEKGKDVELRCDPISGHTALYWYRQSLGQGLEFLIYFQGNSAPDKSGLPSDRFSAERTGGSVSTLTIQRTQQEDSAVYLCASSAGRADYGYTFGSGTRLTVV.

As for this clone: The sample holds other DNA sequences that translate to the same CDR3. The CDR3 DNA is TGTGCCTGGAGTGTACTTGGAATCCAAGAGACCCAGTACTTC. It encodes CAWSVLGIQETQYF. V is TRBV30 and J is TRBJ2-5; D is ambiguous. The V end was cut by 0 bases, the J end by 1 base, with 9 bases between. Germline CDR1 GTSNPN, CDR2 SVGIG (reference sequence). The CDR3 is made up of 14 amino acids.

This sequence joins TRBV5-1 and TRBJ1-2, with D perhaps TRBD1 (6 bases). V lost 1 base and J lost 0, with 19 bases in between. Per germline, CDR1 SGHRS and CDR2 YFSETQ. CDR3 length equals 18 residues. The CDR3 is CASSLRGTGRNSNYGYTF. CDR3 coding DNA: TGCGCCAGCAGCTTGCGAGGTACAGGGCGGAACTCTAACTATGGCTACACCTTC.

Here the CDR3 reads CASSQDHGGEQYF. As DNA, the CDR3 is TGTGCCAGCAGCCAAGATCACGGTGGCGAGCAGTACTTC. This chain joins TRBV4-2 and TRBJ2-7, with no clear D. Germline CDR1 and CDR2: LGHNA and YNFKEQ. This CDR3 is built from 13 residues. V was pared by 0 bases and J by 6 bases, with 9 bases between.

J is TRBJ2-5 and V is TRBV11-2; the match to TRBD2 covers 8 bases. The J call may be mistaken, given a closer DNA end match to TRBJ2-7. CDR3 size: 14 residues. CDR1 and CDR2 (germline): SGHAT, FQNNGV. The CDR3 region is CASRQAGASYEQYF. CDR3 nucleotides: TGTGCCAGCAGACAAGCGGGAGCCTCCTACGAGCAGTACTTC.

The chain combines TRBV19 with TRBJ1-1; D may be TRBD1 (5 bases). This CDR3 spans 14 amino acids. Germline V gives CDR1 LNHDA, CDR2 SQIVND (reference sequence). V was cut by 5 bases and J by 4 bases, with 14 bases left in between. The CDR3 loop is CASSPQAGSTEAFF. CDR3 nucleotide sequence: TGTGCCAGTAGTCCTCAGGCAGGGAGCACTGAAGCTTTCTTT.

The rearrangement joins TRBV7-9 to TRBJ2-7; D possibly corresponds to TRBD1 (6 bases). The CDR3 length is 17 residues. Germline CDR1 is SEHNR and CDR2 is FQNEAQ (reference sequence). Trimming took 5 bases from V and 0 from J, leaving 20 bases between them. The CDR3 nucleotides are TGTGCCAGCAGCCATCAACCGGGACACCAGAGCTCCTACGAGCAGTACTTC. Residues: CASSHQPGHQSSYEQYF.

V is TRBV11-3 and J is TRBJ2-3; 12 positions match TRBD1. After removal of 1 base from V and 1 base from J, the junction contained 12 bases not matched to a gene. The germline V gene encodes CDR1 SGHNT and CDR2 YENEEA. The CDR3 runs to 20 residues. The CDR3 is CASSLVPPGTGGTGTDTQYF. The CDR3 DNA reads as TGTGCCAGCAGCTTAGTCCCCCCCGGGACAGGGGGCACAGGCACAGATACGCAGTATTTT.

V usage is TRBV2 and J usage is TRBJ2-7; unclear D gene. Trimming removed 3 bases from V and 5 bases from J, with 14 bases in between. CDR3 size: 14 residues. Germline values: CDR1 SNHLY, CDR2 FYNNEI. The CDR3 nucleotides read TGTGCCAGCAGTGACTACCTTGGGCAGAACGAGCAGTACTTC. It codes for CASSDYLGQNEQYF.